Given below is one TCR beta chain in context. The antigen is not known. This sample stems from a study of cytomegalovirus exposure and HLA in healthy donors. About the research overall: Earlier, about 179 million T cells were analyzed, and over 95 million unique TCR beta sequences were found among them. Whole-study results and caveats: Through in vitro validation, a few CMV-associated chains were shown to be specific for CMV antigens. While the bulk of TCR sequences proved rare, some public TCRs turned up in many donors.

The junction had 19 bases not matched to a gene; V was cut back by 4 bases and J by 3 bases. Germline lookup yields CDR1 LGHNT and CDR2 FRNRAP. The CDR3 is made up of 19 amino acids. The primer mix had 60 Vbeta and 13 Jbeta primers. Using immunoSEQ multiplex PCR, the repertoire was profiled, and TCRdb retains in-frame clones only, with some absent. The data show 150,000 to 180,000 clones, roughly 83% seen once. The material sequenced was PBMCs. This chain links TRBV12-5 with TRBJ2-7; TRBD2 aligns across 9 bases. The TCR was taken from a man aged 30-40 years in good health and CMV-seropositive. CDR3 amino acids: CASGSWGGAYSGGVYEQYF. CDR3 nucleotides: TGTGCTAGTGGTTCCTGGGGAGGGGCCTATAGCGGGGGAGTCTACGAGCAGTACTTC. The whole variable domain, filled in from reference TRBV12-5 and TRBJ2-7, reads DARVTQTPRHKVTEMGQEVTMRCQPILGHNTVFWYRQTMMQGLELLAYFRNRAPLDDSGMPKDRFSAEMPDATLATLKIQPSEPRDSAVYFCASGSWGGAYSGGVYEQYFGPGTRLTVT.